This T cell receptor beta chain was obtained from a study of cytomegalovirus exposure and HLA in healthy donors (dated by TCRdb to 2015 to 2018). The study in broad terms: An earlier analysis of roughly 610 of the donors reported about 280 Gb of sequence data and roughly 120 million unique TCR beta sequences obtained from around 170 million T cells. Four to six DR-DQ haplotypes were handled as single units for association and clustering, since linkage in the cohort was strong. Across approximately 400 genotyped donors of the cohort, an average of about 240,000 unique TCR beta nucleotide sequences per donor were sequenced, and roughly a sixth of those sequences were non-productive. The study used immunosequencing to profile the T cell repertoires of several hundred subjects and linked those repertoires to cytomegalovirus serostatus. Rather than drawing on any new phenotypic data, the later analysis identified candidate immune exposures from TCR beta sequences and the way those sequences occurred across donors. In an earlier analysis of roughly 580 of the donors, high-throughput TCR beta sequencing was used to judge whether each TCR beta V gene segment behaved as functional or pseudogenic. All discovery cohort repertoires had been generated on a single sequencing platform. Donor age, sex, ethnicity and CMV serostatus were compiled together with the repertoire data. A later genetic analysis took genome-wide SNP genotypes for about 55% of the 666 donors and used that subset as a discovery cohort. HLA typing included class I and class II loci at four-digit resolution. To predict cytomegalovirus infection status, the study brought together high-throughput TCR immunosequencing, statistical association of individual TCRs with disease status, and machine learning. Typing coverage differed by locus: A, B, C, DRB1 and DQB1 were typed in roughly 629-640 donors, DQA1 in around 500, DPA1 in nearly 610, and DPB1 in roughly 470. The study was designed to test whether signatures of past pathogen exposure could be identified by cataloging public T cell receptors. An early release that covered roughly 600 HLA-typed donors contained 300 to 350 gigabases of sequencing data and about 93 million unique TCR sequences. In addition to the first cohort of hundreds of subjects, a separate validation cohort of over 90 different subjects was used. A later analysis re-examined previously published TCR beta repertoires from hundreds of donors and added high-resolution HLA genotyping to investigate patterns of TCR occurrence. Among the roughly 400 genotyped donors, around 81% belonged to the genetic ancestry cluster associated with self-reported Caucasian donors.

The cohort comprised more than 550 healthy bone marrow donors. All cohort members were sampled while nominally healthy, although unrecorded immune exposures were likely present. The donor was CMV seronegative and belonged to the group of 320 or so seronegative cohort members. A peripheral blood sample was collected from each donor, and TCR beta sequencing was performed on peripheral blood mononuclear cells. The Qiagen DNeasy Blood Extraction Kit was used to extract genomic DNA from the blood cell samples. The library came from the immunoSEQ multiplex PCR assay. For the multiplex PCR, a mixture combining 60 forward primers for TCR Vbeta segments and 13 reverse primers for TCR Jbeta segments was used. The CDR3 region of rearranged TCR beta genes was amplified from genomic DNA with a multiplex PCR assay. The amplified TCR beta libraries were sequenced on the Illumina HiSeq System as 87-base-pair reads. The authors processed their data as follows. Across the 670 or so repertoires, a later analysis counted tens of millions of unique TCR beta chains, some 11 million of which were shared by at least two donors. Raw reads were error-corrected and collapsed into unique sequences by a nearest-neighbor algorithm in which closely related sequences were merged to remove PCR and sequencing errors. Alignment of CDR3 sequences to IMGT reference sequences was used to assign V, D and J gene segments. Each retained sequence needed at least a six-nucleotide match to both a V gene segment and a J gene segment. Rearrangements were classified as productive when the CDR3 lacked stop codons and remained in frame with V and J, and all other rearrangements were classified as non-productive. Following IMGT convention, CDR3 was defined as the stretch from the second conserved V-encoded cysteine to the conserved J-encoded phenylalanine. The earlier analysis of more than 450 of the donors excluded sequences that lacked an unambiguous match to a single V gene segment. An earlier analysis of a few hundred of the donors classified V segments as functional when productive rearrangements were above 56.7% and as segregating when the standard deviation between donors was above 5%. A statistical classification framework was built for diagnosing cytomegalovirus status from the catalog of TCR beta chain sequences. In a later analysis, V and J genes were assigned by comparing TCR nucleotide sequences against IMGT/GENE-DB human TR gene sequences. A later analysis assigned CDR3 sequences and most-parsimonious VDJ recombination scenarios with the TCRdist pipeline. In a later analysis, each TCR beta chain was defined by its CDR3 amino acid sequence together with its V-gene family, and reads without a unique V-gene family were excluded. A later analysis removed 450 to 600 highly shared, low-generation-probability nucleotide sequences to deal with suspected cross-contamination and a sequencing artifact. In a later analysis, a clonal expansion index for each public chain was calculated from normalized within-repertoire ranks of inferred template counts. A later analysis computed generation probabilities with a VDJ recombination model fitted to out-of-frame rearrangements, and checked the results against IGoR. Hypergeometric tests were used in a later analysis to score TCR-TCR, TCR-HLA and TCR-CMV co-occurrence, with a repertoire-size bias correction applied to the TCR pairs. In a later analysis, false discovery rates were estimated by permuting HLA or CMV assignments 20 times. In a later analysis, co-occurring TCRs were grouped with DBSCAN, and TCRdist sequence similarity was added when clustering was performed within HLA-allele-positive subsets. For co-occurrence clustering, repertoires with fewer than 30,000 or more than 120,000 public chains were excluded, along with four or five repertoires with anomalous nucleotide sharing. TCRdb mirrors the immuneACCESS table, restricted to in-frame sequences. Some clones are absent from its copies; in checked studies, under half trace to an unresolved V gene, and the reason for the others is unknown. Clone size and V and J calls were adopted from that table, with D and trimming inferred from the DNA. The sample table contains 150,000 to 200,000 clones; only one count was recorded for about 85% of them. The top ten clonotypes cover approximately 1.9% of the sample.

About this clone itself: The clone's antigen remains unknown. No base quality values were provided; no much bigger clone lies one nucleotide off.

V and J are truncated by 0 bases and 1 base respectively, leaving an intervening sequence of 5 bases. There are 14 amino acids in the CDR3, from cysteine to phenylalanine inclusive. Kept here is only the CDR3 DNA, which spans 42 bases and is read in frame from base 1. CDR1 SGDLS and CDR2 YYNGEE were looked up in the germline V gene. Results and caveats for the whole study, not just this receptor: Most CMV-associated TCR beta chains appeared to be HLA-restricted in a later analysis, and the HLA associations seemed to be driven largely by CMV exposure. In a later analysis, HLA-associated TCR beta chains showed more clonal expansion and lower generation probabilities than non-associated chains that were equally common. Because HLA typing was missing for some donors at each locus, association tests included only the typed subset. Linkage disequilibrium might explain the correlated functional status among segregating V segments, but an unknown experimental factor could not be ruled out. While some public TCRs were present in many individuals, most TCR sequences turned up only very rarely across donors. According to a later analysis, TCR association rates differed among HLA loci, with DRB1 alleles showing the most associated TCRs and HLA-C alleles showing the fewest. The study listed 164 TCR beta chains as associated with cytomegalovirus. In vitro tests confirmed that three of the cytomegalovirus-associated TCR beta chains recognize cytomegalovirus antigens. Sequencing depth was assumed to be roughly uniform across donors in the presence/absence analyses, though that assumption may not hold. A later genetic analysis associated a missense DCLRE1C variant with V-gene and J-gene trimming of TCR beta chains, and an independent cohort replicated the association. This cohort had only TCR beta chains sequenced, and the lack of alpha or paired-chain data limited which features could be detected. In a later analysis, several top co-occurrence clusters were reported to appear linked to parvovirus B19, influenza, CMV and Epstein-Barr virus. Some IMGT-functional V segments, including TRBV6-2 and TRBV6-3, could not be told apart with the 87-base-pair reads, so those segments were excluded. In both the original and validation cohorts, the classifier was reported to diagnose cytomegalovirus status with high specificity and sensitivity. A group of highly shared sequence variants was considered likely to be a technical artifact of the sequencing pipeline. Assigning TCR associations to individual alleles was difficult when HLA alleles, especially DR and DQ, strongly co-occurred. Compared with the roughly 600-donor mean, donors in an Asian-associated ancestry cluster had fewer N-insertions in productive TCRs, according to a later genetic analysis. A further reported finding was that TCR beta sequences accurately predicted the HLA-A and HLA-B alleles for most subjects in the first cohort. It was suggested by the authors that the approach could potentially be generalized to other disease states and immunological phenotypes. The earlier analysis of some 540 of the donors excluded over 15 rarely observed V segments, including chromosome 9 orphons, because counts were too low. In a later analysis, 15,000 to 20,000 TCR beta sequences were associated with specific HLA alleles at a false discovery rate of 0.05. In an earlier analysis of about 600 of the donors, most TCR beta V segments appeared in productive rearrangements about 87% or about 30% of the time, broadly matching IMGT annotations. Immune exposure information for the cohort was limited to CMV serostatus.

The receptor chain draws on TRBV9 and TRBJ1-5; the D segment cannot be called with confidence. The source material was PBMCs. This clonotype was obtained from a man aged 18-30 years in good health and CMV-seronegative. In nucleotides, the sequence is TGTGCCAGCAGCGTAGGAGGCAGCAATCAGCCCCAGCATTTT. It translates as CASSVGGSNQPQHF.